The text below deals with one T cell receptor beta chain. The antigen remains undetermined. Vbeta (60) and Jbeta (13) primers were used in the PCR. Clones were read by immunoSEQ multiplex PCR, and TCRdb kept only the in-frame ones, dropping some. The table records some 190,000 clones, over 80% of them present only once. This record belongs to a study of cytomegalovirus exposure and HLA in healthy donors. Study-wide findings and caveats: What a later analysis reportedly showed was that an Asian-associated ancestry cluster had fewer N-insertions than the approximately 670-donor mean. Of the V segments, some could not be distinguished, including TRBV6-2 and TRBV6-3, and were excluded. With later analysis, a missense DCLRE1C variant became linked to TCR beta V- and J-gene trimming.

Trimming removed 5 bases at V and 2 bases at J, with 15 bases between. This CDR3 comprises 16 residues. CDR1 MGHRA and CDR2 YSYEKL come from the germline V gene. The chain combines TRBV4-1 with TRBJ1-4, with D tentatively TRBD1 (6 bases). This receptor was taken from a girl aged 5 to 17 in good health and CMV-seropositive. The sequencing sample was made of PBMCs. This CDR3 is CASSYLGGHTNEKLFF. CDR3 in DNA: TGCGCCAGCAGCTACTTGGGGGGGCACACTAATGAAAAACTGTTTTTT.